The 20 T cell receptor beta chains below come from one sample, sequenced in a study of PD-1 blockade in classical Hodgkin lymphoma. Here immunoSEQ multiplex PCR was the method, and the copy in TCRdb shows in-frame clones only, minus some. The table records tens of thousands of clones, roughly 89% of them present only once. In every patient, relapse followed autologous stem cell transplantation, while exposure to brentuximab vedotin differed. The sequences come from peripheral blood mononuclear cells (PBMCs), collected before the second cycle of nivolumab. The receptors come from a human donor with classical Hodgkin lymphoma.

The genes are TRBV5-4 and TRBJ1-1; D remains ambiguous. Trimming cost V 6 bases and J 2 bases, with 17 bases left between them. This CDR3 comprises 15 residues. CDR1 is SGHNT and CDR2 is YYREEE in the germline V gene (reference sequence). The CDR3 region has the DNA TGTGCCAGCACCTCCCGAGGTCCGGCTAACACTGAAGCTTTCTTT. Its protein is CASTSRGPANTEAFF.

The CDR3 reads CASTPETRAYEQYF. CDR3 nucleotide sequence: TGTGCCAGCACCCCTGAAACCAGGGCCTACGAGCAGTACTTC. The chain links TRBV7-9 to TRBJ2-7; tentatively, D is TRBD1 (5 bases). Trimming shortened V by 7 bases and J by 2 bases, and 15 bases separated the two germline ends. CDR1 and CDR2 from the germline V gene are SEHNR and FQNEAQ (reference sequence). There are 14 residues in the CDR3.

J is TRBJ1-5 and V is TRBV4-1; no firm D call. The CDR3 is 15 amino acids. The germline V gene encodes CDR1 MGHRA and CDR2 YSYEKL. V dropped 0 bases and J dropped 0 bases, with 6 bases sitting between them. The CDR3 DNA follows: TGCGCCAGCAGCCAAGATCCGGATAGCAATCAGCCCCAGCATTTT. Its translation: CASSQDPDSNQPQHF.

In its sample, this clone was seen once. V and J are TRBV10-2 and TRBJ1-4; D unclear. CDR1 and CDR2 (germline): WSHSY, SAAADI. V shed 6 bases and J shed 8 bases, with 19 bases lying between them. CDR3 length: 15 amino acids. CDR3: CASSDPTGLREKLFF. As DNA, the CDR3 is TGCGCCAGCAGCGATCCGACCGGGCTCAGGGAAAAACTGTTTTTT.

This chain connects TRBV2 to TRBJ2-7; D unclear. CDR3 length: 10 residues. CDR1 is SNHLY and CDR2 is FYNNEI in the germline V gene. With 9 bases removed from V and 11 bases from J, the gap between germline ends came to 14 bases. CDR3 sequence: CASPVGNEYF. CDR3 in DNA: TGTGCCAGTCCGGTTGGGAACGAGTACTTC.

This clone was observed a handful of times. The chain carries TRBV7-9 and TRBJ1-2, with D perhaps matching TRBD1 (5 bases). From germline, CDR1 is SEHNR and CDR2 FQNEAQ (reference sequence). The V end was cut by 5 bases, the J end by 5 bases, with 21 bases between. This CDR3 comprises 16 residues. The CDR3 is CASSESQTGGLYGYTF. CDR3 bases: TGTGCCAGCAGCGAGTCCCAAACAGGTGGTCTGTATGGCTACACCTTC.

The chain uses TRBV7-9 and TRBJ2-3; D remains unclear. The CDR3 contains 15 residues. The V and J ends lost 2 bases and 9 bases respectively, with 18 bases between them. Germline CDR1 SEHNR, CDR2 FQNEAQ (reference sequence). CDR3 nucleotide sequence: TGTGCCAGCAGCTTACTGGCTGGGAACGAAGGGACGCAGTATTTT. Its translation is CASSLLAGNEGTQYF.

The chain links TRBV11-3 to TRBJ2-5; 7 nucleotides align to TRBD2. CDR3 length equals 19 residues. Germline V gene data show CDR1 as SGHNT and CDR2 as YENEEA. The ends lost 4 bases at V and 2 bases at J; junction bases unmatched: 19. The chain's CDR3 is CASSYQKTPTSVQQETQYF. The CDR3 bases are TGTGCCAGCAGCTATCAAAAGACCCCAACTAGCGTACAACAAGAGACCCAGTACTTC. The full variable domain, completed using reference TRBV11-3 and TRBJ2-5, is EAGVVQSPRYKIIEKKQPVAFWCNPISGHNTLYWYLQNLGQGPELLIRYENEEAVDDSQLPKDRFSAERLKGVDSTLKIQPAELGDSAVYLCASSYQKTPTSVQQETQYFGPGTRLLVL.

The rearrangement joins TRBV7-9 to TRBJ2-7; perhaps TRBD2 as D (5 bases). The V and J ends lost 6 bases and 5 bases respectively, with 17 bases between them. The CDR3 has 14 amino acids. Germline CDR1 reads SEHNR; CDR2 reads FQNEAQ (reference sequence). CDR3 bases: TGTGCCAGCAGACCACCCGGGAAGGTCGACGAGCAGTACTTC. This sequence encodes CASRPPGKVDEQYF.

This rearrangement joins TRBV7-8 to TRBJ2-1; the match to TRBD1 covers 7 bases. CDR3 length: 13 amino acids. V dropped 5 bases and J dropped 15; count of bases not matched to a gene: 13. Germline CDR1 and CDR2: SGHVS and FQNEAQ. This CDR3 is CASSHTRDSQPFF. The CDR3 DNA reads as TGTGCCAGCAGCCATACCCGGGACAGTCAGCCGTTCTTC.

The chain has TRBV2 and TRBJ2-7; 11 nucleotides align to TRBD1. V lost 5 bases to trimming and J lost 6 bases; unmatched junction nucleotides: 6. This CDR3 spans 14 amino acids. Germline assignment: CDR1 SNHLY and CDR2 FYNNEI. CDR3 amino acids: CASSLDRGRGEQYF. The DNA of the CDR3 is TGTGCCAGCAGTCTGGACAGGGGGCGAGGCGAGCAGTACTTC.

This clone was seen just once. DNA of the CDR3: TGTGCCATCAGTGATGCTAGCGGGACCTACGAGCAGTACTTC. It codes for CAISDASGTYEQYF. The chain combines TRBV10-3 with TRBJ2-7; 9 bases align to TRBD2. The CDR3 length is 14 residues. After removal of 3 bases from V and 2 bases from J, the junction contained 2 bases not matched to a gene. CDR1 ENHRY and CDR2 SYGVKD come from the germline V gene.

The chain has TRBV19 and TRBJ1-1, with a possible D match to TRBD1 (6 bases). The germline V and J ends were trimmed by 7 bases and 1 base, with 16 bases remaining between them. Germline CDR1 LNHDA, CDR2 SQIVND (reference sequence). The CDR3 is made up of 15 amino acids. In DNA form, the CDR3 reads TGTGCCAGTACCCTAACGGGGGCTAGGAACACTGAAGCTTTCTTT. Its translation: CASTLTGARNTEAFF.

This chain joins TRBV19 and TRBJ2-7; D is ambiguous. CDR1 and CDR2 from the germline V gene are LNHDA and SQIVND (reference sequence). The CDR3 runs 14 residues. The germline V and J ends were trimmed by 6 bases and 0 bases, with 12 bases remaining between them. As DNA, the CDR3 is TGTGCCAGTAGCCGAGCGCGTTCCTCCTACGAGCAGTACTTC. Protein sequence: CASSRARSSYEQYF.

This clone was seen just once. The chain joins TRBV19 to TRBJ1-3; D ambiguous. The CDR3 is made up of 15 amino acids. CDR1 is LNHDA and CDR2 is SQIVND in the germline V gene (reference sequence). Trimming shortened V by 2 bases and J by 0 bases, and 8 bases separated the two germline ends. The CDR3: CASSIIVDSGNTIYF. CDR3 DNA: TGTGCCAGTAGTATAATCGTGGACTCTGGAAACACCATATATTTT.

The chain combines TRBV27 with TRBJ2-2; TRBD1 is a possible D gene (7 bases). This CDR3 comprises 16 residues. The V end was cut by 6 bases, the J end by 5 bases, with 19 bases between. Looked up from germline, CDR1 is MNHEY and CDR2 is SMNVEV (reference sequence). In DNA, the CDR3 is TGTGCCAGCAGGCCCAGGGGGGCCTTGGGTACCGGGGAGCTGTTTTTT. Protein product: CASRPRGALGTGELFF.

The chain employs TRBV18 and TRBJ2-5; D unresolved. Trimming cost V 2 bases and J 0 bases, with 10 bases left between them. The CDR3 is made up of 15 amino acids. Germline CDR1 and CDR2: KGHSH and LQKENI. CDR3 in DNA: TGTGCCAGCTCACCATCGGCCGTGTACCAAGAGACCCAGTACTTC. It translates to CASSPSAVYQETQYF.

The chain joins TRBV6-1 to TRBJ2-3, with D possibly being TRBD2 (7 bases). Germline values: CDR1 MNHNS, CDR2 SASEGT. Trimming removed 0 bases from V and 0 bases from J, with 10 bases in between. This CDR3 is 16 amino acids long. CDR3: CASSEARGLSTDTQYF. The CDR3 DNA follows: TGTGCCAGCAGTGAAGCGCGGGGGCTAAGCACAGATACGCAGTATTTT.

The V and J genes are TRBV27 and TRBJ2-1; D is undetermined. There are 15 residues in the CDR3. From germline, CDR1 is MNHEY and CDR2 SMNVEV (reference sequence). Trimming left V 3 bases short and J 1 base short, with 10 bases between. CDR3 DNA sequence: TGTGCCAGCAGTTTCGGCAGTCCGTCCTACAATGAGCAGTTCTTC. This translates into CASSFGSPSYNEQFF.

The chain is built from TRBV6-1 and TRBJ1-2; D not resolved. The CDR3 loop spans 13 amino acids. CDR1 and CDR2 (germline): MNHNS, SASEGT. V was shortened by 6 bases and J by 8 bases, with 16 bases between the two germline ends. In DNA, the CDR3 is TGTGCCAGCAGCCCAATCACAGTAGGCGGCTACACCTTC. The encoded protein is CASSPITVGGYTF.